Below are 20 T cell receptor beta chains sequenced from a single sample in a study of blood T cell repertoires in COVID-19. The method was immunoSEQ multiplex PCR; TCRdb's version includes in-frame clones alone and lacks a portion of them. The table includes about 400,000 clones, 70% to 90% detected once. Sequenced input: peripheral blood. The receptors come from a man in his forties with acute or convalescent COVID-19.

This clone was detected only once. The genes are TRBV18 and TRBJ2-1, with 11 positions matching TRBD1. Germline lookup yields CDR1 KGHSH and CDR2 LQKENI. The CDR3 extends over 15 amino acids. The V segment lost 3 bases and the J segment 7 bases; nucleotides outside the gene matches: 5. DNA of the CDR3: TGTGCCAGCTCACCCGGGACAGGGGGTAGGAATGAGCAGTTCTTC. Translated, it gives CASSPGTGGRNEQFF. The whole variable domain, remainder taken from reference TRBV18 and TRBJ2-1, is NAGVMQNPRHLVRRRGQEARLRCSPMKGHSHVYWYRQLPEEGLKFMVYLQKENIIDESGMPKERFSAEFPKEGPSILRIQQVVRGDSAAYFCASSPGTGGRNEQFFGPGTRLTVL.

V gene TRBV9 combines with J gene TRBJ2-2, with D possibly being TRBD2 (5 bases). The germline gives CDR1 SGDLS, CDR2 YYNGEE. This CDR3 is 16 amino acids long. V was clipped by 1 base and J by 6 bases, with 16 bases between them. The CDR3 loop reads CASSVRPGSYSGELFF. In nucleotides, the CDR3 is TGTGCCAGCAGCGTAAGACCGGGATCTTACTCCGGGGAGCTGTTTTTT.

This chain joins TRBV30 and TRBJ1-5, with D maybe TRBD1 (5 bases). Trimming took 4 bases from V and 6 from J, leaving 19 bases between them. The CDR3 has 15 residues. The germline CDR1 and CDR2 sequences are GTSNPN and SVGIG (reference sequence). This chain's CDR3 is CAWNLGGAVGQPQHF. CDR3 nucleotides: TGTGCCTGGAACCTTGGCGGGGCCGTCGGTCAGCCCCAGCATTTT.

The rearrangement uses TRBV27 and TRBJ2-1, with TRBD1 as a possible D gene (6 bases). Germline V gene sequence: CDR1 MNHEY, CDR2 SMNVEV (reference sequence). V was clipped by 5 bases and J by 3 bases, with 14 bases between them. This CDR3 is built from 15 residues. The CDR3 DNA sequence: TGTGCCAGCAGTCCAGGGACACCGGACTACAATGAGCAGTTCTTC. Translation gives CASSPGTPDYNEQFF.

The chain joins TRBV27 to TRBJ2-5, with TRBD1 as a possible D gene (5 bases). The V and J ends lost 5 bases and 7 bases respectively, with 14 bases between them. CDR3 length equals 13 residues. Per germline, CDR1 MNHEY and CDR2 SMNVEV (reference sequence). In DNA, the CDR3 is TGTGCCAGCAGTCCGAAAACAAGGGGGACCCAGTACTTC. As protein: CASSPKTRGTQYF.

The chain couples TRBV28 to TRBJ1-2; 9 bases map to TRBD1. CDR1 is MDHEN, CDR2 SYDVKM, per germline. The J segment lost 2 bases and the V segment lost 8 bases, leaving 3 bases of the junction unmatched. The CDR3 covers 13 residues. The chain's CDR3 is CASYRGLNYGYTF. The CDR3 DNA is TGTGCCAGCTACAGGGGGCTGAACTATGGCTACACCTTC.

V is TRBV7-9 and J is TRBJ2-5; tentatively, D is TRBD1 (6 bases). The V and J ends lost 4 bases and 4 bases respectively, with 16 bases between them. CDR1 and CDR2 from the germline V gene are SEHNR and FQNEAQ (reference sequence). The CDR3 has 15 residues. The CDR3 protein is CASSSRTAMGETQYF. In DNA form, the CDR3 reads TGTGCCAGCAGCTCTCGGACAGCCATGGGAGAGACCCAGTACTTC.

The gene calls are TRBV6-2 or TRBV6-3 and TRBJ2-1; no clear D. This CDR3 is 15 amino acids long. The V end lost 5 bases, the J end lost 7 bases, and 18 bases lay between the germline ends. Germline V gene sequence: CDR1 MNHEY, CDR2 SVGEGT. Written as DNA, the CDR3 is TGTGCCAGCAGTGCCACCCGGGTTAGATTGAATGAGCAGTTCTTC. This sequence encodes CASSATRVRLNEQFF.

The V gene is TRBV19, the J gene TRBJ1-1; TRBD1 is a possible D gene (5 bases). V lost 6 bases to trimming and J lost 2 bases, with 16 bases between them. This CDR3 has 15 residues. Looked up from germline, CDR1 is LNHDA and CDR2 is SQIVND (reference sequence). DNA for the CDR3: TGTGCCAGTAGGGGGCCCGGGACTTTAAACACTGAAGCTTTCTTT. Its translation is CASRGPGTLNTEAFF.

This clone occurred once. This chain connects TRBV5-4 to TRBJ2-1, with 7 bases that match TRBD2. The CDR3 covers 15 residues. Germline V CDR1 and CDR2: SGHNT, YYREEE (reference sequence). V lost 4 bases, J lost 1 base, and 5 bases stayed unmatched. In nucleotides, the CDR3 is TGTGCCAGCAGCGGGACTAAGGGATCCTACAATGAGCAGTTCTTC. It yields the protein CASSGTKGSYNEQFF.

The CDR3 spells CASKQGTGEQYF. Written as DNA, the CDR3 is TGTGCCAGCAAACAGGGTACGGGCGAGCAGTACTTC. The V gene is TRBV28, the J gene TRBJ2-7, with TRBD1 as a possible D gene (6 bases). The CDR3 has 12 amino acids. The V gene's germline CDR1 is MDHEN and CDR2 SYDVKM. Trimming took 7 bases from V and 6 from J, leaving 13 bases between them.

J is TRBJ2-2 and V is TRBV6-5; D is ambiguous. Germline V gene data show CDR1 as MNHEY and CDR2 as SVGAGI. V shed 7 bases and J shed 1 base, with 10 bases lying between them. The CDR3 sequence is 14 residues long. The CDR3 nucleotides read TGTGCCAGCACCCCCTCCAGGAACACCGGGGAGCTGTTTTTT. Its protein is CASTPSRNTGELFF.

This chain joins TRBV2 and TRBJ2-7; 11 bases line up with TRBD2. V lost 4 bases, J lost 5 bases, and 4 bases stayed unmatched. CDR1 is SNHLY, CDR2 FYNNEI, per germline. This CDR3 is 14 amino acids long. The CDR3 is CASSVRLAGNEQYF. As DNA, the CDR3 is TGTGCCAGCAGTGTTAGACTAGCGGGAAACGAGCAGTACTTC.

About this clone: One junction end does not reproduce the germline sequence, and a read error may be involved. This rearrangement joins TRBV7-7 to TRBJ1-3; D call uncertain. Germline assignment: CDR1 SSHAT and CDR2 FNYEAQ (reference sequence). This CDR3 is built from 13 residues. CDR3 in DNA: TGTGCTAGCAGCCCCGGCCCCGAGGACACCATATATTTT. Protein sequence: CASSPGPEDTIYF. Supplemented by reference TRBV7-7 and TRBJ1-3, the full variable domain reads GAGVSQSPRYKVTKRGQDVTLRCDPISSHATLYWYQQALGQGPEFLTYFNYEAQPDKSGLPSDRFSAERPEGSISTLTIQRTEQRDSAMYRCASSPGPEDTIYFGEGSWLTVV.

V gene TRBV7-9 combines with J gene TRBJ1-4; the match to TRBD1 covers 8 bases. This CDR3 is built from 17 residues. Looked up from germline, CDR1 is SEHNR and CDR2 is FQNEAQ (reference sequence). V lost 5 bases, J lost 8 bases, and 16 bases stayed unmatched. CDR3 region: CASSTGGQGAVREKLFF. The CDR3 DNA sequence: TGTGCCAGCAGCACAGGGGGGCAGGGGGCAGTTCGCGAAAAACTGTTTTTT.

V is TRBV7-6 and J is TRBJ2-2; D may be TRBD2 (7 bases). V was cut by 1 base and J by 6 bases, with 15 bases left in between. CDR3 length equals 16 residues. From germline, CDR1 is SGHVS and CDR2 FNYEAQ. The CDR3 sequence: CASSLERGGFAGELFF. DNA for the CDR3: TGTGCCAGCAGCTTAGAAAGGGGGGGTTTCGCCGGGGAGCTGTTTTTT.

This chain links TRBV28 with TRBJ2-7; TRBD1 matches at 9 bases. The CDR3 covers 15 residues. Germline V lookup: CDR1 MDHEN, CDR2 SYDVKM. Trimming took 3 bases from V and 3 from J; bases not matched to a gene: 6. CDR3 DNA: TGTGCCAGCAGTTTTGACAGGGGGGGATTCTACGAGCAGTACTTC. As protein: CASSFDRGGFYEQYF.

In this sample, this clone turned up a few times. V is TRBV4-1 and J is TRBJ2-7; D might be TRBD1 (5 bases). CDR3 length: 17 amino acids. Trimming pared 1 base from V and 3 bases from J, leaving 19 bases between. Per germline, CDR1 MGHRA and CDR2 YSYEKL. CDR3 amino acids: CASSQAFPRVQVYEQYF. CDR3 DNA sequence: TGCGCCAGCAGCCAAGCTTTTCCCAGGGTTCAGGTCTACGAGCAGTACTTC.

Here the CDR3 reads CASSRTEGNQPQHF. CDR3 nucleotide sequence: TGTGCCAGCTCTCGGACGGAGGGCAATCAGCCCCAGCATTTT. The V gene is TRBV18, the J gene TRBJ1-5; D is uncertain. V lost 6 bases, J lost 2 bases, and 11 bases lay in between. CDR3 length: 14 amino acids. Germline CDR1 is KGHSH and CDR2 is LQKENI.

The chain carries TRBV4-1 and TRBJ2-2; D might be TRBD1 (6 bases). The length of the CDR3 is 16 residues. V was trimmed by 3 bases and J by 1 base, leaving 12 bases between them. CDR1 MGHRA and CDR2 YSYEKL come from the germline V gene. The CDR3 sequence is CASSHSTGWNTGELFF. CDR3 DNA: TGCGCCAGCAGCCATAGTACAGGGTGGAACACCGGGGAGCTGTTTTTT.